These T cell receptor beta chains were read from a single sample in a study of T cell responses to AZD1222 COVID-19 vaccine. Generated by immunoSEQ multiplex PCR, the TCRdb table keeps only in-frame clones and is missing some. In the table there are more than 75,000 clones, around 93% of which are singletons. Sequencing used peripheral blood, obtained on day 0 of AZD1222 vaccination. Every receptor here comes from an adult in good health. Each CDR3 is given with its conserved first and last residue. The order of the fields is CDR3 protein, CDR3 DNA, clone size, J gene, V gene, D gene. A D gene is named only where the DNA matches it firmly. Clone size, where shown, is once, few, many, or a class for clones that have expanded.

CDR3: CASSYPSRGDEKLFF
DNA: TGTGCCAGCAGTTACCCATCTAGGGGTGATGAAAAACTGTTTTTT
size: .
J: TRBJ1-4
V: TRBV6-6
D: .

CDR3: CASTAGGGSQPQHF
DNA: TGTGCCAGCACCGCGGGAGGGGGAAGTCAGCCCCAGCATTTT
size: .
J: TRBJ1-5
V: TRBV28
D: .

CDR3: CASSQVLGPTTISTLHF
DNA: TGTGCCAGCAGCCAAGTCCTTGGGCCTACTACTATATCCACCCTCCACTTT
size: .
J: TRBJ1-6
V: TRBV16
D: .

CDR3: CASSQTELSYEQYF
DNA: TGTGCCAGCAGCCAAACGGAATTGTCCTACGAGCAGTACTTC
size: .
J: TRBJ2-7
V: TRBV4-2
D: .

CDR3: CASSTTEYEQYF
DNA: TGTGCCAGCTCGACGACAGAGTACGAGCAGTACTTC
size: .
J: TRBJ2-7
V: TRBV6-6
D: .

CDR3: CASSLQPGGVNTGELFF
DNA: TGCGCCAGCAGCCTACAACCCGGGGGGGTGAACACCGGGGAGCTGTTTTTT
size: .
J: TRBJ2-2
V: TRBV4-3
D: TRBD2

CDR3: CASQNSPRQFF
DNA: TGTGCCTCTCAGAACTCACCAAGGCAGTTCTTC
size: .
J: TRBJ2-1
V: TRBV11-2
D: .

CDR3: CASSLWGGSLGYEQYF
DNA: TGTGCCAGCAGCTTGTGGGGCGGGAGCCTTGGATACGAGCAGTACTTC
size: .
J: TRBJ2-7
V: TRBV11-1
D: TRBD2

CDR3: CASSSGHPYEQYF
DNA: TGTGCCAGCAGTTCGGGACATCCCTACGAGCAGTACTTC
size: .
J: TRBJ2-7
V: TRBV27
D: .

CDR3: CASSLGQRSSYEQYF
DNA: TGCGCCAGCAGCTTGGGACAGAGGAGCTCCTACGAGCAGTACTTC
size: .
J: TRBJ2-7
V: TRBV5-1
D: .

CDR3: CASSKADRGRGYTF
DNA: TGTGCCAGCAGCAAAGCCGACAGGGGGCGAGGCTACACCTTC
size: .
J: TRBJ1-2
V: TRBV21-1
D: .

CDR3: CASSRGTGGGETQYF
DNA: TGCGCCAGCAGCCGGGGTACAGGGGGCGGAGAGACCCAGTACTTC
size: .
J: TRBJ2-5
V: TRBV4-3
D: TRBD1

CDR3: CASSFEGTGDTEAFF
DNA: TGTGCCAGCAGTTTTGAGGGGACAGGCGACACTGAAGCTTTCTTT
size: .
J: TRBJ1-1
V: TRBV28
D: TRBD1

CDR3: CASSLVGGLYGYTF
DNA: TGTGCCAGCAGTTTAGTTGGGGGCCTCTATGGCTACACCTTC
size: .
J: TRBJ1-2
V: TRBV27
D: .

CDR3: CASSQGGLAGSAKNIQYF
DNA: TGCGCCAGCAGCCAAGGAGGACTAGCGGGGTCGGCCAAAAACATTCAGTACTTC
size: .
J: TRBJ2-4
V: TRBV4-3
D: TRBD2

CDR3: CASSLDVVPGLWHEAFF
DNA: TGTGCCAGCAGTTTGGATGTGGTTCCCGGCCTTTGGCATGAAGCTTTCTTT
size: .
J: TRBJ1-1
V: TRBV21-1
D: .

CDR3: CASSPPGPMNTEAFF
DNA: TGTGCCAGCAGCCCCCCGGGACCGATGAACACTGAAGCTTTCTTT
size: .
J: TRBJ1-1
V: TRBV7-3
D: .

CDR3: CASGKTGGGYPQHF
DNA: TGTGCCAGCGGGAAGACAGGTGGCGGATACCCCCAGCATTTT
size: few
J: TRBJ1-5
V: TRBV11-2
D: .

CDR3: CASSESIRGTQYF
DNA: TGTGCCAGCAGCGAGAGCATACGGGGTACGCAGTATTTT
size: .
J: TRBJ2-3
V: TRBV7-3
D: .

CDR3: CASSSRGGPAYNSPLHF
DNA: TGTGCCAGTAGTTCGCGCGGCGGGCCTGCCTATAATTCACCCCTCCACTTT
size: .
J: TRBJ1-6
V: TRBV19
D: .

CDR3: CASSYAGYTGELFF
DNA: TGTGCCAGCAGTTACGCAGGGTACACCGGGGAGCTGTTTTTT
size: .
J: TRBJ2-2
V: TRBV27
D: .

CDR3: CASSLVRLAIEQYF
DNA: TGTGCCAGCAGCTTAGTACGCCTAGCAATCGAGCAGTACTTC
size: .
J: TRBJ2-7
V: TRBV11-1
D: .

CDR3: CASSYATGNSGTEAFF
DNA: TGCGCCAGCAGCTACGCGACAGGCAATTCGGGGACTGAAGCTTTCTTT
size: .
J: TRBJ1-1
V: TRBV5-1
D: .

CDR3: CASSPRQGEQPQHF
DNA: TGTGCCAGCTCACCACGACAGGGGGAACAGCCCCAGCATTTT
size: .
J: TRBJ1-5
V: TRBV18
D: TRBD1